These 17 T cell receptor beta chains originate from one sample sequenced in a study of T cells after yellow fever vaccination. TCRdb reprocessed the 5' RACE reads with MiXCR, giving one entry per CDR3 protein. The sample records some 350,000 distinct CDR3 sequences, 6.2% being singletons. The sequenced sample was PBMCs, obtained 5 days after the yellow fever booster vaccination. These receptors came from a man in his thirties or forties who received the YFV17D yellow fever vaccine.

This clonotype turned up a few times. The chain has TRBV20-1 and TRBJ2-7; no reliable D call. Germline CDR1 reads DFQATT; CDR2 reads SNEGSKA (reference sequence). The V end lost 7 bases, the J end lost 0 bases, and 10 bases lay between the germline ends. The CDR3 covers 12 residues. In DNA form, the CDR3 reads TGCAGTGAAGTAAGGGTCTCCTACGAGCAGTACTTC. This translates into CSEVRVSYEQYF.

This clonotype came up many times. CDR3 sequence: CASSSGRRETQYF. The CDR3 bases are TGTGCCAGCAGTAGCGGGAGGAGAGAGACCCAGTACTTC. The chain carries TRBV12-3 or TRBV12-4 and TRBJ2-5; 9 bases map to TRBD2. V shed 5 bases, J shed 4 bases, and the junction held 2 bases outside the gene matches. The CDR3 totals 13 residues.

In this sample, this clonotype turned up a few times. The gene calls are TRBV5-4 and TRBJ2-2, with D perhaps matching TRBD2 (6 bases). Germline lookup yields CDR1 SGHNT and CDR2 YYREEE (reference sequence). This CDR3 spans 15 amino acids. Trimming removed 0 bases at V and 3 bases at J, with 9 bases between. The CDR3 DNA follows: TGTGCCAGCAGCTTGGCCGGGAGCGACACCGGGGAGCTGTTTTTT. Translation: CASSLAGSDTGELFF.

CDR3 protein: CASSLPGHTYNEQFF. DNA for the CDR3: TGTGCCAGCAGCTTACCGGGCCACACCTACAATGAGCAGTTCTTC. The chain carries TRBV11-1 and TRBJ2-1; D is ambiguous. This CDR3 contains 15 residues. Trimming took off 2 bases at V and 2 bases at J, with 10 bases between the two ends. Germline CDR1 reads SGHAT; CDR2 reads FQDESV (reference sequence).

In its sample, this clonotype was seen a few times. The chain recombines TRBV7-2 with TRBJ2-5, with D unclear. There are 15 residues in the CDR3. V lost 5 bases and J lost 3, with 16 bases in between. Germline assignment: CDR1 SGHTA and CDR2 FQGNSA. The CDR3 loop reads CASSLGTVKKETQYF. The CDR3, as DNA: TGTGCCAGCAGCCTGGGAACAGTCAAAAAAGAGACCCAGTACTTC.

At least ten counts were recorded for this clonotype. The chain links TRBV4-3 to TRBJ2-7, with a weak D call TRBD2 (5 bases). The CDR3 covers 17 residues. V lost 0 bases, J lost 0 bases, and 15 bases lay in between. Germline values: CDR1 LGHNA, CDR2 YSLEER. The CDR3 loop is CASSQDRSQDFSYEQYF. CDR3 DNA sequence: TGCGCCAGCAGCCAAGATCGGTCGCAGGACTTCTCCTACGAGCAGTACTTC.

This clonotype was picked up many times. The rearrangement joins TRBV5-1 to TRBJ2-1; 10 bases are a match to TRBD2. The trim removed 3 bases at V and 4 bases at J, leaving 4 bases unmatched. The CDR3 is made up of 15 amino acids. Germline CDR1 is SGHRS and CDR2 is YFSETQ. The DNA of the CDR3 is TGCGCCAGCAGCTCAACTAGCGGGACATACAATGAGCAGTTCTTC. Amino acids: CASSSTSGTYNEQFF.

The table lists this clonotype with a few counts. The V gene is TRBV6-2 or TRBV6-3, the J gene TRBJ2-1, with D uncertain. The CDR3 totals 13 residues. Germline CDR1 and CDR2: MNHEY and SVGEGT. V lost 6 bases and J 4 bases, leaving 10 bases between the germline ends. CDR3 sequence reads: CASSDLAYNEQFF. CDR3 coding DNA: TGTGCCAGCAGCGACTTAGCATACAATGAGCAGTTCTTC.

The sample holds a few counts of this clonotype. The J gene is TRBJ1-4, the V gene TRBV10-3; perhaps TRBD1 as D (6 bases). The germline V gene encodes CDR1 ENHRY and CDR2 SYGVKD. The V gene lost 7 bases and the J gene lost 8 bases, with 11 bases spanning the gap. The CDR3 is 12 residues long. The CDR3 is CAIMRGEEKLFF. CDR3 bases: TGTGCCATCATGAGGGGGGAAGAAAAACTGTTTTTT.

This clonotype was recorded a few times. The CDR3 is CASSYSRASGRSTGELFF. CDR3 DNA sequence: TGTGCCAGCAGTTACTCGCGGGCTAGCGGGAGGTCCACCGGGGAGCTGTTTTTT. The chain links TRBV6-5 to TRBJ2-2; 11 nucleotides agree with TRBD2. Germline CDR1 reads MNHEY; CDR2 reads SVGAGI. Trimming cost V 0 bases and J 4 bases; bases outside gene matches: 7. The CDR3 is 18 residues long.

The chain is built from TRBV6-1 and TRBJ2-2; 7 bases are a match to TRBD1. J was trimmed by 4 bases and V by 11 bases; bases with no gene match: 13. The length of the CDR3 is 15 residues. Germline values: CDR1 MNHNS, CDR2 SASEGT. The CDR3 protein is CAVGEDRRVTGELFF. The CDR3 DNA sequence: TGTGCCGTGGGTGAGGACAGGCGGGTCACCGGGGAGCTGTTTTTT.

This clonotype has more than one count but fewer than ten. The rearrangement links TRBV18 to TRBJ2-3, with TRBD2 matching 10 bases. V was pared by 8 bases and J by 0 bases, with 8 bases of the junction left unmatched. CDR1 and CDR2 (germline): KGHSH, LQKENI. CDR3 length: 16 residues. CDR3 sequence: CASRSTSGFSTDTQYF. In DNA, the CDR3 is TGTGCCAGCCGTTCGACTAGCGGGTTCAGCACAGATACGCAGTATTTT.

J is TRBJ2-5 and V is TRBV5-1; 7 bases map to TRBD2. The germline gives CDR1 SGHRS, CDR2 YFSETQ. The CDR3 totals 14 residues. V lost 0 bases, J lost 4 bases, and 3 bases stayed unmatched. For the CDR3, the DNA is TGCGCCAGCAGCTTGGAAGCGGGATCAGAGACCCAGTACTTC. Protein product: CASSLEAGSETQYF. Full variable domain (remainder filled in from reference TRBV5-1 and TRBJ2-5): KAGVTQTPRYLIKTRGQQVTLSCSPISGHRSVSWYQQTPGQGLQFLFEYFSETQRNKGNFPGRFSGRQFSNSRSEMNVSTLELGDSALYLCASSLEAGSETQYFGPGTRLLVL.

For this clonotype: A much larger clone differs by one base, so this may be a read error. The rearrangement links TRBV7-2 to TRBJ2-2; TRBD1 matches at 7 bases. Looked up from germline, CDR1 is SGHTA and CDR2 is FQGNSA. The CDR3 runs 16 residues. J gave up 0 bases and V 2 bases, and 3 bases lay outside the gene matches. DNA for the CDR3: TGTGCCAGCAGCTTACGAGGGACAGCGAACACCGGGGAGCTGTTTTTT. Protein: CASSLRGTANTGELFF.

This clonotype was detected only a few times. This chain connects TRBV20-1 to TRBJ2-7, with TRBD2 matching over 8 bases. Germline assignment: CDR1 DFQATT and CDR2 SNEGSKA (reference sequence). The CDR3 runs to 13 residues. Trimming at V came to 6 bases and at J to 6 bases, leaving 10 bases not matched to a gene. The CDR3 coding sequence is TGCAGTGCCACCCCGGGACTAGTTAGCGAGCAGTACTTC. Translating it yields CSATPGLVSEQYF.

The rearrangement joins TRBV19 to TRBJ2-7; D is tentatively TRBD1 or TRBD2 (5 bases each). Trimming took 0 bases from V and 3 from J, leaving 18 bases between them. Germline values: CDR1 LNHDA, CDR2 SQIVND (reference sequence). This CDR3 has 17 amino acids. Here the CDR3 reads CASSIDLGPGPHYEQYF. Here the CDR3 DNA reads TGTGCCAGTAGTATAGATTTGGGGCCGGGGCCCCACTACGAGCAGTACTTC.

In its sample, this clonotype was seen many times. The rearrangement uses TRBV2 and TRBJ1-2, with 8 bases lining up with TRBD1. V trimming: 8 bases; J trimming: 5 bases; junction bases outside the gene matches: 7. Looked up from germline, CDR1 is SNHLY and CDR2 is FYNNEI. The CDR3 consists of 13 residues. As DNA, the CDR3 is TGTGCCAGCGGACTGGACAGGGAGTATGGCTACACCTTC. Protein product: CASGLDREYGYTF. The full variable domain, completed using reference TRBV2 and TRBJ1-2, is EPEVTQTPSHQVTQMGQEVILRCVPISNHLYFYWYRQILGQKVEFLVSFYNNEISEKSEIFDDQFSVERPDGSNFTLKIRSTKLEDSAMYFCASGLDREYGYTFGSGTRLTVV.